This TCR beta chain was observed in a study of beta chain features in type 1 diabetes. Study-wide findings and caveats: Naive, central memory and Treg TCRB repertoires seemed to resemble each other more closely in patients than they did in healthy donors.

Germline V lookup: CDR1 SQVTM, CDR2 ANQGSEA. The CDR3 runs 11 residues. V lost 8 bases and J lost 2, with 8 bases in between. This clone has just a few counts. Its antigen is not identified. Expressed TCRB transcripts got sequenced, as all isolated RNA was reverse transcribed. The assay was immunoSEQ multiplex PCR, and TCRdb's table has in-frame clones only and misses some. The data contain some 410,000 clones, about 10% of them singletons. This rearrangement joins TRBV29-1 to TRBJ2-3; a possible D gene is TRBD1 (5 bases). Sequenced material: naive CD4+ T cells from blood. The receptor comes from a woman between 18 and 29 years old in good health. The CDR3 sequence: CSFGATDTQYF. CDR3 DNA: TGCAGCTTTGGGGCCACAGATACGCAGTATTTT.